The 12 T cell receptor beta chains below all came from one sample that was sequenced in a study of blood T cell repertoires in COVID-19. Clones were read by immunoSEQ multiplex PCR, and TCRdb kept only the in-frame ones, dropping some. The table shows a few hundred thousand clones, with approximately 90% occurring only once. Sample: PBMCs or T cells enriched from blood (not recorded which). The receptors derive from a man aged 30 to 39 who had recovered from COVID-19.

The chain has TRBV12-3 or TRBV12-4 and TRBJ2-1; TRBD2 is a possible D gene (5 bases). This CDR3 has 13 residues. Deletions cut 2 bases from V and 7 bases from J, with 9 bases between. The CDR3, as DNA: TGTGCCAGCAGTTTATCGGAGGAGAATGAGCAGTTCTTC. It translates to CASSLSEENEQFF.

This chain connects TRBV3-1 (or the pseudogene TRBV3-2) to TRBJ2-2; 8 bases line up with TRBD2. Germline assignment: CDR1 LGHDT and CDR2 YNNKEL (reference sequence). V was clipped by 4 bases and J by 5 bases; unmatched bases: 9. This CDR3 region has 16 residues. The CDR3 DNA is TGTGCCAGCAGCCTCCTCAGCGGGAGTCAAACCGGGGAGCTGTTTTTT. This gives the protein CASSLLSGSQTGELFF.

The J gene is TRBJ1-1, the V gene TRBV29-1; D remains unclear. Germline CDR1 and CDR2: SQVTM and ANQGSEA. With 7 bases removed from V and 4 bases from J, the gap between germline ends came to 13 bases. The CDR3 is 12 residues long. The CDR3 sequence is CSGIRGATEAFF. The CDR3 DNA follows: TGCAGCGGGATTAGAGGAGCCACTGAAGCTTTCTTT.

This chain connects TRBV29-1 to TRBJ2-3; 8 bases align to TRBD2. There are 16 residues in the CDR3. Germline CDR1 and CDR2: SQVTM and ANQGSEA. V was clipped by 4 bases and J by 2 bases; unmatched bases: 11. The CDR3 is CSVAGLREDPTDTQYF. CDR3 sequence (DNA): TGCAGCGTTGCCGGATTGCGGGAGGACCCCACAGATACGCAGTATTTT.

Worth noting for this clone: One end of the junction is discordant with germline, which a read error may explain. V is TRBV19 and J is TRBJ2-1; 12 bases agree with TRBD2. The germline gives CDR1 LNHDA, CDR2 SQIVND (reference sequence). CDR3 length: 16 residues. CDR3 in DNA: TGTGCCAGTAGTGTAGAGCACTCCGGGACTAGCGGGGAGCAGTTCTTC. The encoded protein is CASSVEHSGTSGEQFF.

The V gene is TRBV3-1 (or the pseudogene TRBV3-2), the J gene TRBJ2-1, with a weak D call TRBD1 (5 bases). The germline CDR1 and CDR2 sequences are LGHDT and YNNKEL (reference sequence). The CDR3 totals 11 residues. V was pared by 6 bases and J by 6 bases, with 6 bases between. CDR3 region: CASRQANEQFF. CDR3 DNA: TGTGCCAGCAGACAGGCCAATGAGCAGTTCTTC.

The V gene is TRBV30, the J gene TRBJ2-3; the match to TRBD2 covers 10 bases. The CDR3 extends over 14 amino acids. CDR1 is GTSNPN and CDR2 is SVGIG in the germline V gene (reference sequence). The J segment lost 6 bases and the V segment lost 1 base, leaving 4 bases of the junction unmatched. Written as DNA, the CDR3 is TGTGCCTGGAGTGCGGGACTAGCGTTGGATACGCAGTATTTT. Amino acid sequence: CAWSAGLALDTQYF.

The chain uses TRBV7-2 and TRBJ2-3; 7 bases fit TRBD2. The CDR3 extends over 12 amino acids. Germline lookup yields CDR1 SGHTA and CDR2 FQGNSA. Trimming removed 5 bases from V and 11 bases from J; junction bases left unmatched: 7. The DNA for the CDR3 is TGTGCCAGCAGCCCCCCCGGGAGGAGGCAGTATTTT. Residues: CASSPPGRRQYF.

The chain recombines TRBV27 with TRBJ2-1, with 8 positions matching TRBD2. The CDR3 is 15 amino acids. V lost 3 bases and J lost 4; bases outside the gene matches: 5. CDR1 is MNHEY, CDR2 SMNVEV, per germline (reference sequence). As DNA, the CDR3 is TGTGCCAGCAGTTTGTCCGGGGGGGCATACAATGAGCAGTTCTTC. The encoded protein is CASSLSGGAYNEQFF.

The chain has TRBV12-5 and TRBJ2-7; 14 bases fit TRBD2. Losses at the gene ends were 5 bases for V and 5 bases for J; bases not matched to a gene: 8. Germline-derived CDR1 and CDR2 are LGHNT and FRNRAP. This CDR3 is built from 16 residues. CDR3 in DNA: TGTGCTAGTGGTCCGGGGACTAGCGGGAGTAGGAACGAGCAGTACTTC. Translated, it gives CASGPGTSGSRNEQYF.

This clone was observed once. V usage is TRBV28 and J usage is TRBJ1-2; no clear D. Looked up from germline, CDR1 is MDHEN and CDR2 is SYDVKM. The CDR3 is made up of 13 amino acids. Trimming left V 2 bases short and J 4 bases short, with 8 bases between. The CDR3 loop is CASSLVLSYGYTF. The DNA of the CDR3 is TGTGCCAGCAGTTTAGTCCTGTCCTATGGCTACACCTTC.

The J gene is TRBJ1-6, the V gene TRBV2; TRBD1 matches at 8 bases. The CDR3 has 14 amino acids. The J segment lost 9 bases and the V segment lost 8 bases, leaving 9 bases of the junction unmatched. The germline V gene has CDR1 SNHLY and CDR2 FYNNEI. CDR3 coding DNA: TGTGCCAGCCGGAACCAGGGGGCGGTTTCACCCCTCCACTTT. Protein: CASRNQGAVSPLHF.